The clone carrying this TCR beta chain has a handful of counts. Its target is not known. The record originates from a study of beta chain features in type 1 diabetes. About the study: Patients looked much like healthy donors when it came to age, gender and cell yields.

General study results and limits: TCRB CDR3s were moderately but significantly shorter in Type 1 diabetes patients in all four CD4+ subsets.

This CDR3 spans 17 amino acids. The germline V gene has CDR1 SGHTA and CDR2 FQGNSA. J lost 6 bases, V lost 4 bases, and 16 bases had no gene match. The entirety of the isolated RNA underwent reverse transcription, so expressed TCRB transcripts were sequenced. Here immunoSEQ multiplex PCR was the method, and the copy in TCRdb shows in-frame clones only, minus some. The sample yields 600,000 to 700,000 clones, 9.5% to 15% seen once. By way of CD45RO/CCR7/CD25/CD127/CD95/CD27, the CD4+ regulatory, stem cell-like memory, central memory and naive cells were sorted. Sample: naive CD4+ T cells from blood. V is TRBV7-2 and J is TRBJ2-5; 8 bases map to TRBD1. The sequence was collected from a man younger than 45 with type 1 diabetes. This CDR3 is CASSSRWRTGFFQTQYF. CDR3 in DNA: TGTGCCAGCAGCTCCCGGTGGCGGACAGGGTTCTTCCAGACCCAGTACTTC.